This T cell receptor (beta chain) was retrieved from a study of blood T cell repertoires in COVID-19. Generated by immunoSEQ multiplex PCR, the TCRdb table keeps only in-frame clones and is missing some. The data contain just over 250,000 clones, 91% of them singletons. CDR1 and CDR2 (germline): SGHTA, FQGNSA. This CDR3 region has 13 residues. V gave up 11 bases and J gave up 4 bases, with 14 bases separating them. Sequencing input: peripheral blood. The chain combines TRBV7-2 with TRBJ2-2; weak D call: TRBD1 (5 bases). This TCR was sampled from a person between 18 and 35 years old with COVID-19, enrolled during active disease. This CDR3 is CAARQGTTGELFF. The CDR3 region has the DNA TGTGCCGCAAGGCAGGGAACCACCGGGGAGCTGTTTTTT.